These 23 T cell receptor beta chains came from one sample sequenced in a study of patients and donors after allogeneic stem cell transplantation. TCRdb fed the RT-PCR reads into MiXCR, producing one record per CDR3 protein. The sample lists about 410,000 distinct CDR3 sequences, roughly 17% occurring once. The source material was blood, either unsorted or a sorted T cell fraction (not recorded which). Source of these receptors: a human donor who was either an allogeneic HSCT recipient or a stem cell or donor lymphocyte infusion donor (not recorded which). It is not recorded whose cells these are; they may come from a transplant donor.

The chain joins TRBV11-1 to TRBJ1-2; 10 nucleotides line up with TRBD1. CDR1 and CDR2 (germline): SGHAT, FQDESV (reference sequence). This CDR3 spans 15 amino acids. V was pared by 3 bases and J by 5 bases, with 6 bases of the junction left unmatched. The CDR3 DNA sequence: TGTGCCAGCAGCTTCGGACAGGGGGGAAGGTATGGCTACACCTTC. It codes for CASSFGQGGRYGYTF.

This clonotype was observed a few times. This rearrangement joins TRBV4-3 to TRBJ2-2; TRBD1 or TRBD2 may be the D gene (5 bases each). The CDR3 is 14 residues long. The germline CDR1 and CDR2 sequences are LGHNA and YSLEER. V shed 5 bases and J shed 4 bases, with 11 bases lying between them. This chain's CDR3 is CASSFRDGTGELFF. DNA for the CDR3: TGCGCCAGCAGCTTTAGGGACGGCACCGGGGAGCTGTTTTTT.

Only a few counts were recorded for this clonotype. The CDR3 is CASSFRQALREQYF. The CDR3 bases are TGTGCCAGCAGCTTCCGACAGGCCCTACGGGAGCAGTACTTC. V gene TRBV7-2 combines with J gene TRBJ2-7; possibly TRBD1 for D (6 bases). CDR3 size: 14 residues. Trimming left V 3 bases short and J 7 bases short, with 16 bases between. Per germline, CDR1 SGHTA and CDR2 FQGNSA.

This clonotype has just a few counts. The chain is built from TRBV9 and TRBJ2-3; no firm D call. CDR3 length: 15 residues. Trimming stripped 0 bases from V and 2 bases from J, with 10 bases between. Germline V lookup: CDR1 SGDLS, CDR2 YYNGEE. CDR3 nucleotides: TGTGCCAGCAGCGTAGCCAGTCGCCCCACAGATACGCAGTATTTT. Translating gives CASSVASRPTDTQYF.

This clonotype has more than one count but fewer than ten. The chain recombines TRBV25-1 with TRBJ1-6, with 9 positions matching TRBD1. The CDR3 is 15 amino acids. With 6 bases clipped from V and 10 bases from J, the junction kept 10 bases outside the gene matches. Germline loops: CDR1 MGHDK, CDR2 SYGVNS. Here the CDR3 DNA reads TGTGCCAGCAGGGACAGGGGCACGCGGGGCTCACCCCTCCACTTT. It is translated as CASRDRGTRGSPLHF.

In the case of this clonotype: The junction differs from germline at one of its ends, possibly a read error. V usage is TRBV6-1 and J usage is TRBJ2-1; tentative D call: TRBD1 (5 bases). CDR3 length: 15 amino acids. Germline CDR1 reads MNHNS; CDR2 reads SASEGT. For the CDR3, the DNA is TGTGCCAGCAGCTTAGACAGCCCCCAGGACAATGAGCGGTTCTTC. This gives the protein CASSLDSPQDNERFF.

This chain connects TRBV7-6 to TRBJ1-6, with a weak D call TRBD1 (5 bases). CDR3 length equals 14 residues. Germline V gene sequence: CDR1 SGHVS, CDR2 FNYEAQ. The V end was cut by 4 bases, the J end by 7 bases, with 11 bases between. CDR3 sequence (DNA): TGTGCCAGCAGCTGGGGCGGCGGGAATTCACCCCTCCACTTT. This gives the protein CASSWGGGNSPLHF.

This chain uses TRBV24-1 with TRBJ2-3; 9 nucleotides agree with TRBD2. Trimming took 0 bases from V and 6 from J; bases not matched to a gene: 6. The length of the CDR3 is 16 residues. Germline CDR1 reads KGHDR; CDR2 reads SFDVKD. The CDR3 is CATSDLPAGGPDTQYF. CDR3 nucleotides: TGTGCCACCAGTGATTTGCCGGCGGGGGGGCCGGATACGCAGTATTTT.

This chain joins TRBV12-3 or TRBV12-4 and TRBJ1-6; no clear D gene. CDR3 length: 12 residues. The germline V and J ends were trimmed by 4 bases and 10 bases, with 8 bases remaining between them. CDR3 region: CASSSRASPLHF. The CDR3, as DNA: TGTGCCAGCAGTTCTCGGGCCTCACCCCTCCACTTT.

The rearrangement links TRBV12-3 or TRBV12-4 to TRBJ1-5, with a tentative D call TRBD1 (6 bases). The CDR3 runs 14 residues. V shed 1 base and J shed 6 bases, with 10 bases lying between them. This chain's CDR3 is CASSLGTVFQPQHF. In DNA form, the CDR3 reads TGTGCCAGCAGTTTAGGGACAGTTTTTCAGCCCCAGCATTTT.

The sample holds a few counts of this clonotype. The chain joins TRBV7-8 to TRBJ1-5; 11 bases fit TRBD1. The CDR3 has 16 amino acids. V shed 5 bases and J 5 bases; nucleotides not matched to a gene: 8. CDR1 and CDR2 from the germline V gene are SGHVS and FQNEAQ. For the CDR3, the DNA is TGTGCCAGCAGCCATTACGGGACAGGGGGGGATCAGCCCCAGCATTTT. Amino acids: CASSHYGTGGDQPQHF.

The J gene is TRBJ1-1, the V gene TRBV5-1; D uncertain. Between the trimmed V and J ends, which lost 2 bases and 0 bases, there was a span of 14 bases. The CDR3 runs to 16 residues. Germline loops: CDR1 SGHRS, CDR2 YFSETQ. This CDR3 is CASSLLALQLNTEAFF. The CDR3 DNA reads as TGCGCCAGCAGCTTACTGGCCCTACAGCTGAACACTGAAGCTTTCTTT.

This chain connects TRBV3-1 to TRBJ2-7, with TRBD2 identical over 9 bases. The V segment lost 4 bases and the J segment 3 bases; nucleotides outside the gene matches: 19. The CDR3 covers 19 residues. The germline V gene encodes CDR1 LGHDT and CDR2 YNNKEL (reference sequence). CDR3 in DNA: TGTGCCAGCAGCCCCCTCGGGACTAGCTCCGGGGGAGCCTACTACGAGCAGTACTTC. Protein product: CASSPLGTSSGGAYYEQYF.

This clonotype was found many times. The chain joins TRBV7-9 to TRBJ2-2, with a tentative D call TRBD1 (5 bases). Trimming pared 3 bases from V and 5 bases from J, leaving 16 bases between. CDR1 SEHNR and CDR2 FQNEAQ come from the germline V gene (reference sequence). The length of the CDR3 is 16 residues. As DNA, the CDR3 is TGTGCCAGCAGCTTCTCCTCAGGGATAGGTACCGGGGAGCTGTTTTTT. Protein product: CASSFSSGIGTGELFF.

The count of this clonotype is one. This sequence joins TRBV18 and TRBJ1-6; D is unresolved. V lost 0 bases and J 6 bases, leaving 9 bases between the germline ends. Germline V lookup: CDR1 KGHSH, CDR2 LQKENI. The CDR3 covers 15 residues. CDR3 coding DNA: TGTGCCAGCTCACCACCGACGACGGGTAATTCACCCCTCCACTTT. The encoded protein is CASSPPTTGNSPLHF.

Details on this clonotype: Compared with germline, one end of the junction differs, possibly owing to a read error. The CDR3 DNA reads TGTGCCAGCAGCGAAGGGAGGGTTGAAGCTTTCTTT. It specifies CASSEGRVEAFF. The chain employs TRBV6-1 and TRBJ1-1; D remains unclear. CDR1 and CDR2 from the germline V gene are MNHNS and SASEGT. The CDR3 has 12 residues.

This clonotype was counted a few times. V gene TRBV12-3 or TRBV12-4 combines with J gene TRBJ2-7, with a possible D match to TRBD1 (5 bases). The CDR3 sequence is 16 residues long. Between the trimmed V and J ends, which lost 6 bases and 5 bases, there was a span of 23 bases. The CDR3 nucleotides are TGTGCCAGCAGCCCGAACCCCCATCAGGGAATCGACGAGCAGTACTTC. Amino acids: CASSPNPHQGIDEQYF.

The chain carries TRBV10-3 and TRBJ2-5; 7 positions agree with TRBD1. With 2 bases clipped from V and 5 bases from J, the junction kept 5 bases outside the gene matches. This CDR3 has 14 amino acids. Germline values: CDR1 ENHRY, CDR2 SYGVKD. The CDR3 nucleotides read TGTGCCATCAGTGAGATAAGGGGGCCGGAGACCCAGTACTTC. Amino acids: CAISEIRGPETQYF.

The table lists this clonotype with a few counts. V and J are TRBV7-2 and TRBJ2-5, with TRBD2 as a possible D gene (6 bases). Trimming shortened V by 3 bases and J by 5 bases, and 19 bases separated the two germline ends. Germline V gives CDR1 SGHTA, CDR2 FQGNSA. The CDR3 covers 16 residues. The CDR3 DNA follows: TGTGCCAGCAGCTTTAGTGGGACTCAGACGTGGGAGACCCAGTACTTC. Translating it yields CASSFSGTQTWETQYF.

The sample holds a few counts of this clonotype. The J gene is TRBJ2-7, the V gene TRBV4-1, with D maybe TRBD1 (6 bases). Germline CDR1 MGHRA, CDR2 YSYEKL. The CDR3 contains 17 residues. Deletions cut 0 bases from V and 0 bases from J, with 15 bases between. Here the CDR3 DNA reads TGCGCCAGCAGCCAAGATACGGACAGAGAAACCTCCTACGAGCAGTACTTC. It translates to CASSQDTDRETSYEQYF.

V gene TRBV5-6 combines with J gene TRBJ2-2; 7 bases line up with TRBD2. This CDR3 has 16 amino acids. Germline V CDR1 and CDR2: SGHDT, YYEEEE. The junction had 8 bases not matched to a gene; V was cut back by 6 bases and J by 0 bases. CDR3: CASTIWREPNTGELFF. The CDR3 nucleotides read TGTGCCAGCACCATTTGGCGGGAGCCGAACACCGGGGAGCTGTTTTTT. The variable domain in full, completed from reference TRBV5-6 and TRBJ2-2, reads DAGVTQSPTHLIKTRGQQVTLRCSPKSGHDTVSWYQQALGQGPQFIFQYYEEEERQRGNFPDRFSGHQFPNYSSELNVNALLLGDSALYLCASTIWREPNTGELFFGEGSRLTVL.

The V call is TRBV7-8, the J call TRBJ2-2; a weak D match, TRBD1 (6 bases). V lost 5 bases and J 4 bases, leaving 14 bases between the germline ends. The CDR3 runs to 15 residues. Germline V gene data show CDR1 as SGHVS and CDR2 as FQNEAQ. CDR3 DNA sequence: TGTGCCAGCAGCCCCCAGGGGTACGGCACCGGGGAGCTGTTTTTT. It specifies CASSPQGYGTGELFF.

The CDR3 reads CASRPAGELVYGYTF. The CDR3 bases are TGTGCCAGCAGGCCGGCGGGGGAACTGGTCTATGGCTACACCTTC. The rearrangement uses TRBV6-2 or TRBV6-3 and TRBJ1-2, with TRBD1 as a possible D gene (5 bases). This CDR3 region has 15 residues. V was clipped by 6 bases and J by 4 bases, with 18 bases between them. Looked up from germline, CDR1 is MNHEY and CDR2 is SVGEGT.